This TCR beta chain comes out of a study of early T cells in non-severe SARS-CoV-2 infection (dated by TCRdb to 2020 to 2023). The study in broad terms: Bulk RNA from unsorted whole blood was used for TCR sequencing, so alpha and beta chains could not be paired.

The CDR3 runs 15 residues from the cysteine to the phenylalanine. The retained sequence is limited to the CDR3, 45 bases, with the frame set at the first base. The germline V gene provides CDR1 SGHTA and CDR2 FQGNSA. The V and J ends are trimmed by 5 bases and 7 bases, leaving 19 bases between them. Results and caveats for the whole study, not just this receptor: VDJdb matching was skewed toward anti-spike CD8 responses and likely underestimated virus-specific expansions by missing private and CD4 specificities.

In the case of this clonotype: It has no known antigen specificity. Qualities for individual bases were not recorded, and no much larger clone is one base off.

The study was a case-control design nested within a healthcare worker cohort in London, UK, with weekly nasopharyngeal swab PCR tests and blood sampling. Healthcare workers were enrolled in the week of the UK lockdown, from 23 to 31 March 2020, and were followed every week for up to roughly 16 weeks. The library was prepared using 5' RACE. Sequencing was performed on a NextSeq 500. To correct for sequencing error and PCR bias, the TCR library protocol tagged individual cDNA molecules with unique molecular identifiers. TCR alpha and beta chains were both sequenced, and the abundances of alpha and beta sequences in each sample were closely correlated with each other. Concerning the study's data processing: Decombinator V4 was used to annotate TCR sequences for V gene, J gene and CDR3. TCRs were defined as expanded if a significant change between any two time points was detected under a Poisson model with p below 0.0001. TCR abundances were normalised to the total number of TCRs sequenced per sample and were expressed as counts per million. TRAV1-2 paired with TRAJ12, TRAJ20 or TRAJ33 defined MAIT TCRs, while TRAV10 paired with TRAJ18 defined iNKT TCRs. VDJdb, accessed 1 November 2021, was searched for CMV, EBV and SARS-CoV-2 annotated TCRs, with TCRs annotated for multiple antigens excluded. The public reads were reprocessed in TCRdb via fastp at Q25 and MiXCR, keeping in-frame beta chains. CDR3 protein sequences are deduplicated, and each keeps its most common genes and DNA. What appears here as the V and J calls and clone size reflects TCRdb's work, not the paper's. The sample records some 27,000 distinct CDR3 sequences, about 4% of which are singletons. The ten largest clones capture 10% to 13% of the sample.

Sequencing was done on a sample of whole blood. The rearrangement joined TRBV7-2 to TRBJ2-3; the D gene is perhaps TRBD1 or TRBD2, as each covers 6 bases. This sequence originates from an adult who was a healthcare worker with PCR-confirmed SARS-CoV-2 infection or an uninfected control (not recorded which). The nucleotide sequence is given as TGTGCCAGCAGCCCAGGGGTACAGGGAGGAAATACGCAGTATTTT. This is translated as CASSPGVQGGNTQYF.